The sequence of this TCR beta chain was determined in a study of blood T cell repertoires in COVID-19. The overall study: Whether acute or convalescent, the COVID-19 samples came from the United States, Italy and Spain. Sources were T cells, B-cell-depleted T cells, or PBMCs; the material itself was cDNA or gDNA.

CDR1 and CDR2 (germline): SGHVS, FQNEAQ. CDR3 length equals 13 residues. With 7 bases clipped from V and 5 bases from J, the junction kept 5 bases outside the gene matches. Authors' processing steps: Using reference gene primer amplification, nucleated cell counts were estimated. Assay used: immunoSEQ multiplex PCR; TCRdb lists only in-frame clones, some missing. The V and J calls and the clone size are those of that table, but D and trimming were determined from the DNA. Of roughly 88,000 clones listed, about 70% are singletons. The chain combines TRBV7-8 with TRBJ2-1, with 7 bases that match TRBD1. This receptor was obtained from a woman aged 55-70 years in a cohort sampled during active or convalescent COVID-19. The sequencing sample was made of peripheral blood. The CDR3 DNA is TGTGCCAGCATGGGGACAGCCAACAATGAGCAGTTCTTC. This sequence encodes CASMGTANNEQFF. Drawing the rest from reference TRBV7-8 and TRBJ2-1, the complete variable domain is GAGVSQSPRYKVAKRGQDVALRCDPISGHVSLFWYQQALGQGPEFLTYFQNEAQLDKSGLPSDRFFAERPEGSVSTLKIQRTQQEDSAVYLCASMGTANNEQFFGPGTRLTVL.